This T cell receptor (beta chain) was identified during a study of blood T cell repertoires in COVID-19. Study context: Sources were T cells, B-cell-depleted T cells, or PBMCs; the material itself was cDNA or gDNA.

Losses at the gene ends were 5 bases for V and 4 bases for J; bases not matched to a gene: 7. The germline V gene encodes CDR1 MDHEN and CDR2 SYDVKM. This CDR3 contains 15 residues. Patients in Seattle were enrolled during active infection, then followed longitudinally. The data were produced by immunoSEQ multiplex PCR, yet TCRdb's version contains in-frame clones alone and is incomplete. Of under 45,000 clones listed, approximately 84% are singletons. The chain joins TRBV28 to TRBJ2-1; TRBD2 agrees at 8 bases. Sequences were obtained from peripheral blood. This clonotype was sampled from a man between 65 and 79 years old with COVID-19, enrolled during active disease. Here the CDR3 reads CASSRPGLGYNEQFF. Here the CDR3 DNA reads TGTGCCAGCAGTCGTCCGGGACTAGGATACAATGAGCAGTTCTTC.